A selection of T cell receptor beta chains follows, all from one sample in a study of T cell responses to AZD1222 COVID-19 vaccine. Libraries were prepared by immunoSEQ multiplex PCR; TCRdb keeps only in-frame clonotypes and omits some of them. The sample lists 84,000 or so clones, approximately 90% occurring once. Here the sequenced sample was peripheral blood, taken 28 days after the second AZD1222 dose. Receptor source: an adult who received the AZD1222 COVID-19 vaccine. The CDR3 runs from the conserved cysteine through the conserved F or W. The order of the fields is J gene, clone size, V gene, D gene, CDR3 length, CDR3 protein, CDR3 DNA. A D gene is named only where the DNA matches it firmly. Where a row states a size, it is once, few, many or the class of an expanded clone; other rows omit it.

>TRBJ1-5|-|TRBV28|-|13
CASLSLSNQPQHF
TGTGCCAGCCTTTCCCTCAGCAATCAGCCCCAGCATTTT
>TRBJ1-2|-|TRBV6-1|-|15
CASSEGSPSNYGYTF
TGTGCCAGCAGTGAAGGCTCACCTTCTAACTATGGCTACACCTTC
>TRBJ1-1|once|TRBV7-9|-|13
CASSLQLNTEAFF
TGTGCCAGCAGTCTACAGCTGAACACTGAAGCTTTCTTT
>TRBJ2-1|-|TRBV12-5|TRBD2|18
CASGLDNSLGGGYNEQFF
TGTGCTAGTGGTTTGGACAATAGCTTGGGGGGGGGCTACAATGAGCAGTTCTTC
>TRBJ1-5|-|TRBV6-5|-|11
CASSQNQPQHF
TGTGCCAGCAGTCAGAATCAGCCCCAGCATTTT
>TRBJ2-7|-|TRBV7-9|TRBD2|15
CASSRWTSGSGEQYF
TGTGCCAGCAGCCGCTGGACTAGCGGGAGTGGAGAGCAGTACTTC
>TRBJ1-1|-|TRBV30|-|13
CAWSVLGDTEAFF
TGTGCCTGGAGTGTACTGGGGGACACTGAAGCTTTCTTT
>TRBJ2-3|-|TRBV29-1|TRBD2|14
CSVQKAGGPDTQYF
TGCAGCGTCCAAAAAGCGGGGGGTCCAGATACGCAGTATTTT
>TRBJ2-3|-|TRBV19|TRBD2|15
CASSIGTSGTDTQYF
TGTGCCAGTAGTATAGGAACTAGCGGCACAGATACGCAGTATTTT
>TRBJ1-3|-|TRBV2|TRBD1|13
CASNQGEGNTIYF
TGTGCCAGCAATCAGGGGGAAGGAAACACCATATATTTT
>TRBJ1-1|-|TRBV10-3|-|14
CAISESGGSGQAFF
TGTGCCATCAGTGAGTCGGGCGGTTCGGGCCAAGCTTTCTTT
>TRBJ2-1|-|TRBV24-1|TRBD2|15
CATRPTSGRDNEQFF
TGTGCCACCAGACCGACTAGCGGGAGAGACAATGAGCAGTTCTTC
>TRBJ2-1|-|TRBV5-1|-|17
CASSSLGGQAAYNEQFF
TGCGCCAGCAGCTCCCTTGGGGGGCAGGCTGCCTACAATGAGCAGTTCTTC
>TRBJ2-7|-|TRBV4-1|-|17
CASSQSNARAGAYEQYF
TGCGCCAGCAGCCAATCTAATGCGCGGGCAGGAGCCTACGAGCAGTACTTC
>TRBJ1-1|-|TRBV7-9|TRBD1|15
CASSPPNQGVSEAFF
TGTGCCAGCAGCCCTCCGAATCAGGGGGTTTCTGAAGCTTTCTTT
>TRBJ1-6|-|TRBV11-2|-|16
CASSPLIASYNSPLHF
TGTGCCAGCAGCCCACTTATTGCCTCCTATAATTCACCCCTCCACTTT
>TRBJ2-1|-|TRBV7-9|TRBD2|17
CASSPLAGGGDRNEQFF
TGTGCCAGCAGCCCGTTAGCGGGAGGAGGGGACCGCAATGAGCAGTTCTTC
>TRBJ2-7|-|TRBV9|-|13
CASSASSNYEQYF
TGTGCCAGCAGCGCCTCCTCGAACTACGAGCAGTACTTC
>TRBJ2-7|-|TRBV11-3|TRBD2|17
CASSSSYEAGGTYEQYF
TGTGCCAGCAGCTCGAGTTACGAAGCGGGGGGTACCTACGAGCAGTACTTC
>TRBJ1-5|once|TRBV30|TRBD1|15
CAWSVRDRVTQPQHF
TGTGCCTGGAGTGTTCGGGACAGAGTAACTCAGCCCCAGCATTTT
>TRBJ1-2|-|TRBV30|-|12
CAWKWLSYGYTF
TGTGCCTGGAAATGGCTGAGCTATGGCTACACCTTC
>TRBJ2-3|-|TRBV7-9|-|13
CASSLANGDTQYF
TGTGCCAGCAGCTTAGCGAACGGAGATACGCAGTATTTT
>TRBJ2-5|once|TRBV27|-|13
CASKVSGEETQYF
TGTGCCAGCAAAGTTTCAGGGGAAGAGACCCAGTACTTC
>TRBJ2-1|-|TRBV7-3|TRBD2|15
CASSEGLAGRNEQFF
TGTGCCAGCAGCGAGGGACTAGCGGGAAGGAATGAGCAGTTCTTC
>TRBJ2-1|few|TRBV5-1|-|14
CASSTQTTAAEQFF
TGCGCCAGCAGCACCCAGACCACAGCGGCTGAGCAGTTCTTC
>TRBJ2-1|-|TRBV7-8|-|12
CASNRRHNEQFF
TGTGCCAGCAATCGACGGCACAATGAGCAGTTCTTC